These T cell receptor beta chains were read from a single sample in a study of T cell responses to AZD1222 COVID-19 vaccine. The protocol was immunoSEQ multiplex PCR, while the TCRdb copy is restricted to in-frame clones and leaves out a portion. This sample has 95,000 to 150,000 clones, with about nine tenths found just once. The sequencing here drew on peripheral blood, taken on day 0 of AZD1222 vaccination. These receptor sequences come from an adult in good health. CDR3s leave out the opening cysteine and the closing phenylalanine or tryptophan.

J gene	CDR3 length	V gene	CDR3 protein
TRBJ2-7	13	TRBV5-1	ASSPGTSGSGEQY
TRBJ2-7	8	TRBV7-8	ASSLEQQY
TRBJ1-5	12	TRBV5-1	ASSFGQEGQPQH
TRBJ2-2	14	TRBV7-6	ASSQSGGPNTGELF
TRBJ2-4	10	TRBV28	ASSPQVRIQY
TRBJ1-2	11	TRBV7-2	ASSTTTGYGYT
TRBJ1-4	12	TRBV5-1	ASSWDGSNEKLF
TRBJ2-1	13	TRBV28	ASSSSSCPGNEQF
TRBJ2-2	10	TRBV7-3	ASSSRPGELF
TRBJ2-1	12	TRBV5-1	ASSSLGSHNEQF
TRBJ2-5	14	TRBV5-4	ASSFFVTGRGETQY
TRBJ2-7	11	TRBV30	ASNRDLSYEQY
TRBJ2-7	11	TRBV9	ASSVASGVEQY
TRBJ1-4	11	TRBV30	AWSPGAREKLF
TRBJ2-5	11	TRBV9	ASSPARAETQY
TRBJ2-7	13	TRBV27	ASSSAGTDSYEQY
TRBJ1-1	11	TRBV5-1	ASSFLGGTEAF
TRBJ2-5	9	TRBV5-1	ASSGVETQY
TRBJ2-7	10	TRBV5-4	ASSWDLYEQY
TRBJ2-1	11	TRBV7-3	ASKDGQTNEQF
TRBJ1-1	12	TRBV27	ASKGGQMNTEAF
TRBJ2-6	12	TRBV19	ASSLGSGANVLT
TRBJ1-1	11	TRBV7-9	ASAGRMNTEAF
TRBJ2-3	15	TRBV19	ASSIGVGAPVTDTQY
TRBJ1-1	13	TRBV7-9	ASSLDWTANTEAF
TRBJ1-5	13	TRBV28	ASSPKRGIPPPQH
TRBJ1-6	13	TRBV30	AWSVVPTRASPLH
TRBJ1-2	11	TRBV7-2	ASSPDRGTGYT
TRBJ2-2	15	TRBV6-2/TRBV6-3	ASSPKYLSPINGELF
TRBJ2-3	13	TRBV6-5	ASSHGGSGSDTQY
TRBJ2-5	14	TRBV5-1	ASSLARGGEWETQY
TRBJ1-4	10	TRBV5-1	ASSPGSEKLF